Listed below are T cell receptor beta chains from one sample, sequenced in a study of cytomegalovirus exposure and HLA in healthy donors. TCRdb keeps only in-frame clones here, not all; method: immunoSEQ multiplex PCR. The table shows approximately 140,000 clones, with about four fifths occurring only once. The sequenced material came from PBMCs. These receptors all come from a man aged 45 to 65 in good health and CMV-seropositive. The CDR3 runs from the conserved cysteine through the conserved F or W. The D gene is left open where the match is weak. Clone size is given for some rows only: seen once, a few or many times, or a class if the clone is expanded.

v_call	j_call	d_call	clone_size	cdr3_aa	cdr3_nt
TRBV2	TRBJ2-2	NA	NA	CASRTGRPTNTGELFF	TGTGCCAGCAGGACAGGGAGGCCCACGAACACCGGGGAGCTGTTTTTT
TRBV7-5	TRBJ2-7	NA	NA	CARSFRGRPISYEQYF	TGTGCCAGAAGCTTCAGGGGGCGGCCCATCTCCTACGAGCAGTACTTC
TRBV5-4	TRBJ2-5	NA	NA	CASSFGRDQETQYF	TGTGCCAGCAGCTTCGGCAGGGACCAAGAGACCCAGTACTTC
TRBV18	TRBJ1-1	TRBD1	NA	CASSLLFDRGRTEAFF	TGTGCCAGCTCACTACTTTTCGACAGGGGGAGGACTGAAGCTTTCTTT
TRBV19	TRBJ1-1	NA	NA	CASSFGGGNTEAFF	TGTGCCAGTAGTTTCGGGGGTGGGAACACTGAAGCTTTCTTT
TRBV5-1	TRBJ2-1	NA	few	CASSLVAGAHSNEQFF	TGCGCCAGCAGCTTGGTAGCAGGGGCGCACTCCAATGAGCAGTTCTTC
TRBV18	TRBJ2-1	NA	NA	CASSLLAPPYNEQFF	TGTGCCAGCTCACTTCTAGCGCCTCCCTACAATGAGCAGTTCTTC
TRBV7-9	TRBJ1-3	NA	NA	CASSLMGTVGNTIYF	TGTGCCAGCAGCTTAATGGGCACCGTAGGAAACACCATATATTTT
TRBV5-1	TRBJ2-7	NA	NA	CASSLFSGNEQYF	TGCGCCAGCAGCCTGTTCAGCGGCAACGAGCAGTACTTC
TRBV5-1	TRBJ2-1	TRBD1	NA	CASSPGQGRDEQFF	TGCGCCAGCAGCCCGGGACAGGGGAGGGATGAGCAGTTCTTC
TRBV6-6	TRBJ1-4	NA	NA	CASSYPDGATNEKLFF	TGTGCCAGCAGTTACCCGGACGGGGCAACTAATGAAAAACTGTTTTTT
TRBV7-2	TRBJ1-6	NA	NA	CASSLGGERDSPLHF	TGTGCCAGCAGCTTAGGAGGGGAGCGGGACTCACCCCTCCACTTT
TRBV7-2	TRBJ2-2	NA	NA	CASSPGGTGELFF	TGTGCCAGCAGCCCCGGGGGCACCGGGGAGCTGTTTTTT
TRBV2	TRBJ1-4	NA	NA	CASSVQGAAEKLFF	TGTGCCAGCAGTGTACAAGGCGCGGCTGAAAAACTGTTTTTT
TRBV5-1	TRBJ2-5	TRBD2	NA	CASSFSGRAEETQYF	TGCGCCAGCAGTTTTAGCGGGAGGGCCGAGGAGACCCAGTACTTC
TRBV5-4	TRBJ2-3	TRBD2	NA	CASSLRLADTDTQYF	TGTGCCAGCAGCTTGAGACTAGCGGACACAGATACGCAGTATTTT
TRBV5-5	TRBJ2-7	TRBD1	few	CASSAPGQGVYEQYF	TGTGCCAGCAGCGCCCCGGGACAGGGGGTCTACGAGCAGTACTTC
TRBV15	TRBJ2-7	TRBD2	NA	CATSRDWLAGEQYF	TGTGCCACCAGCAGAGATTGGCTAGCGGGGGAGCAGTACTTC
TRBV11-2	TRBJ2-3	TRBD2	NA	CASSLQRREADTQYF	TGTGCCAGCAGCTTGCAGAGGCGGGAGGCAGATACGCAGTATTTT
TRBV10-1	TRBJ2-3	NA	NA	CASSLSTDTQYF	TGCGCCAGCAGCTTAAGCACAGATACGCAGTATTTT